This is a list of T cell receptor beta chains from one sample in a study of early T cells in non-severe SARS-CoV-2 infection. One entry per CDR3 protein results from TCRdb running MiXCR on the 5' RACE reads. Among some 50,000 distinct CDR3 sequences listed, about 5.2% were seen once. The input for sequencing was whole blood, taken at baseline. Source of these receptors: an adult who was a healthcare worker with PCR-confirmed SARS-CoV-2 infection or an uninfected control (not recorded which). The CDR3 runs from the conserved cysteine through the conserved F or W. D genes are given only for firm matches. Size is stated for part of the rows, as once, few or many counts, or as a class when the clone is expanded.

>-|TRBV11-2|TRBJ2-5|few
CASSRDLQETQYF
TGTGCCAGCAGCCGGGACTTACAAGAGACCCAGTACTTC
>-|TRBV2|TRBJ2-1|few
CASSPEGWDEQFF
TGTGCCAGCAGCCCCGAAGGGTGGGATGAGCAGTTCTTC
>-|TRBV30|TRBJ2-1|many
CAWIGVPGEQFF
TGTGCCTGGATCGGAGTCCCAGGGGAGCAGTTCTTC
>TRBD1|TRBV5-1|TRBJ2-7|many
CASSLGTGMDEQYF
TGCGCCAGCAGCTTGGGGACAGGGATGGACGAGCAGTACTTC
>-|TRBV20-1|TRBJ2-7|many
CSARRATGYEQYF
TGCAGTGCTAGACGCGCTACGGGCTACGAGCAGTACTTC
>TRBD1|TRBV7-2|TRBJ2-5|many
CASRPRQGTETQYF
TGTGCCAGCAGACCCCGACAGGGGACGGAGACCCAGTACTTC
>TRBD1|TRBV3-1|TRBJ1-2|many
CASSQPTGGYGYTF
TGTGCCAGCAGCCAACCAACAGGGGGGTATGGCTACACCTTC
>-|TRBV29-1|TRBJ2-7|few
CSVGASGGRAYEQYF
TGCAGCGTTGGGGCCTCAGGGGGGCGGGCCTACGAGCAGTACTTC
>-|TRBV20-1|TRBJ2-1|-
CSARTESSYNEQFF
TGCAGTGCTCGGACGGAGAGCTCCTACAATGAGCAGTTCTTC
>-|TRBV11-2|TRBJ2-3|many
CASSLTSGLAERDTQYF
TGTGCCAGCAGCTTAACATCGGGTCTAGCAGAGCGGGATACGCAGTATTTT
>-|TRBV19|TRBJ2-7|many
CASSGQGTSSEQYF
TGTGCCAGTAGCGGGCAGGGGACCTCCTCCGAGCAGTACTTC
>-|TRBV21-1|TRBJ2-7|many
CASSVPDRGNEQYF
TGTGCCAGCAGCGTTCCGGACAGAGGAAACGAGCAGTACTTC
>-|TRBV6-5|TRBJ2-7|few
CASTTPGPAKQYF
TGTGCCAGCACCACACCCGGACCGGCCAAGCAGTACTTC
>TRBD2|TRBV7-7|TRBJ2-1|-
CASSLTSGGYNEQFF
TGTGCTAGCAGCTTGACTAGCGGGGGATACAATGAGCAGTTCTTC
>-|TRBV7-3|TRBJ2-4|few
CASSRNPGNIQYF
TGTGCCAGCAGCCGAAACCCGGGAAACATTCAGTACTTC
>TRBD1|TRBV28|TRBJ1-4|-
CASSLWDRVGAKLFF
TGTGCCAGCAGTTTATGGGACAGGGTTGGTGCAAAACTGTTTTTT
>TRBD2|TRBV7-2|TRBJ2-3|many
CASSRTSGRAMSTDTQYF
TGTGCCAGCAGCCGCACTAGCGGGAGGGCCATGAGCACAGATACGCAGTATTTT
>-|TRBV19|TRBJ1-5|many
CASFGAINQPQHF
TGTGCCAGCTTCGGGGCGATTAATCAGCCCCAGCATTTT
>-|TRBV9|TRBJ2-1|many
CASSVVGDSEQFF
TGTGCCAGCAGCGTAGTAGGGGATAGTGAGCAGTTCTTC
>-|TRBV11-3|TRBJ2-2|many
CASSKRSGPTGELFF
TGTGCCAGCAGCAAAAGGTCGGGTCCGACCGGGGAGCTGTTTTTT
>-|TRBV7-6|TRBJ2-2|few
CASSLIRENGELFF
TGTGCCAGCAGCTTAATACGGGAGAACGGGGAGCTGTTTTTT
>-|TRBV13|TRBJ1-4|many
CASSLTSVSTNEKLFF
TGTGCCAGCAGCTTGACTTCGGTTTCAACTAATGAAAAACTGTTTTTT
>-|TRBV10-3|TRBJ1-6|many
CAIKAAWAGANSPLHF
TGTGCCATCAAAGCGGCTTGGGCAGGGGCTAATTCACCCCTCCACTTT
>-|TRBV7-9|TRBJ2-7|many
CASSEGLRYEQYF
TGTGCCAGCAGCGAGGGCCTACGGTACGAGCAGTACTTC
>-|TRBV12-3/TRBV12-4|TRBJ1-2|many
CASSLSSRGYTF
TGTGCCAGCAGTTTATCCAGCCGCGGCTACACCTTC
>-|TRBV19|TRBJ2-3|-
CASSITEGDTQYF
TGTGCCAGTAGTATCACGGAGGGGGATACGCAGTATTTT
>-|TRBV10-3|TRBJ2-3|few
CAIRLASTDTQYF
TGTGCCATCCGCCTAGCGAGCACAGATACGCAGTATTTT
>-|TRBV15|TRBJ1-1|many
CATSSTGIMNTEAFF
TGTGCCACCAGCAGTACGGGAATTATGAACACTGAAGCTTTCTTT
>TRBD2|TRBV24-1|TRBJ2-1|many
CATSDWSREESYNEQFF
TGTGCCACCAGTGATTGGTCGCGGGAGGAGTCCTACAATGAGCAGTTCTTC
>-|TRBV9|TRBJ2-5|many
CASSVGGHRETQYF
TGTGCCAGCAGCGTTGGGGGGCATCGGGAGACCCAGTACTTC
>-|TRBV25-1|TRBJ2-7|many
CASSEYSRSEQYF
TGTGCCAGCAGTGAATACAGTAGATCCGAGCAGTACTTC
>TRBD1|TRBV7-3|TRBJ2-1|-
CASSLTGQGIEQFF
TGTGCCAGCAGCTTAACGGGACAGGGGATTGAGCAGTTCTTC
>-|TRBV11-2|TRBJ2-1|-
CASSLVNEQFF
TGTGCCAGCAGCTTAGTCAATGAGCAGTTCTTC
>TRBD1|TRBV14|TRBJ2-7|few
CASSQEDRATRYEQYF
TGTGCCAGCAGCCAAGAAGACAGGGCAACCCGCTACGAGCAGTACTTC
>-|TRBV5-8|TRBJ2-7|-
CASSLGPIAYEQYF
TGTGCCAGCAGCCTCGGACCCATCGCCTACGAGCAGTACTTC
>TRBD1|TRBV6-1|TRBJ1-5|many
CASSRTGVESNQPQHF
TGTGCCAGCAGTCGGACAGGGGTTGAGAGCAATCAGCCCCAGCATTTT
>-|TRBV5-1|TRBJ1-3|many
CASRGTAGNTIYF
TGCGCCAGCAGGGGCACCGCTGGAAACACCATATATTTT
>TRBD2|TRBV7-3|TRBJ2-1|many
CASTPSGLAEDNEQFF
TGTGCCAGCACCCCTTCCGGTCTAGCGGAGGACAATGAGCAGTTCTTC
>TRBD2|TRBV20-1|TRBJ2-3|many
CSASGHASGGTDTQYF
TGCAGTGCTAGCGGTCACGCTAGCGGGGGCACAGATACGCAGTATTTT
>-|TRBV20-1|TRBJ1-1|few
CSARGGSLNTEAFF
TGCAGTGCTAGAGGGGGCAGCCTGAACACTGAAGCTTTCTTT